The clone carrying this TCR beta chain showed up just a few times. The target antigen is unknown. The sample belongs to a study of beta chain features in type 1 diabetes. Whole-study findings and limits: The naive, central memory and Treg TCRB repertoires of patients appeared to be more similar to one another than those of healthy donors. The study left unresolved whether HLA type influences TCRB rearrangement. Type 1 diabetes patients had TCRB CDR3s that were shorter (moderately but significantly so) in all four CD4+ subsets.

This CDR3 is 17 amino acids long. CDR1 is SEHNR, CDR2 FQNEAQ, per germline (reference sequence). V lost 4 bases and J lost 6; bases outside the gene matches: 13. cDNA synthesis used the whole RNA isolate, giving expressed TCRB sequences. There were 3.5 million or so reads on average in the naive, central memory and regulatory T cell samples. Some clones are missing from TCRdb's copy, which holds only in-frame ones; the method was immunoSEQ multiplex PCR. In the table there are about 410,000 clones, over 11% of which are singletons. The chain combines TRBV7-9 with TRBJ2-2; TRBD1 aligns across 8 bases. The TCR sequence derives from a man in his thirties or forties in good health. What was sequenced was naive CD4+ T cells from blood. In DNA, the CDR3 is TGTGCCAGCAGCTCATTGAGAGGACAGGGTCTCTCCGGGGAGCTGTTTTTT. Translation: CASSSLRGQGLSGELFF.